One sample yielded the 22 T cell receptor beta chains listed below, sequenced in a study of T cell repertoires and HLA-DP antigens. Repertoires were generated with immunoSEQ multiplex PCR, while TCRdb's copy carries only in-frame clones and drops some. Of roughly 120,000 clones listed, about 92% are singletons. Antigens for these TCRs are unknown. The sample consisted of CD4+ T cells from PBMCs. The receptors come from a woman aged 18-29 years in good health and CMV-seronegative.

The chain recombines TRBV28 with TRBJ2-1, with D perhaps TRBD1 or TRBD2 (5 bases each). Trimming pared 6 bases from V and 15 bases from J, leaving 24 bases between. Germline V gene lookup returns CDR1 MDHEN and CDR2 SYDVKM. The CDR3 is 14 amino acids. The CDR3 spells CASRRQSRGAAPFF. DNA for the CDR3: TGTGCCAGCAGACGTCAAAGCCGGGGCGCAGCCCCGTTCTTC. The variable domain in full, completed from reference TRBV28 and TRBJ2-1, reads DVKVTQSSRYLVKRTGEKVFLECVQDMDHENMFWYRQDPGLGLRLIYFSYDVKMKEKGDIPEGYSVSREKKERFSLILESASTNQTSMYLCASRRQSRGAAPFFGPGTRLTVL.

The chain recombines TRBV6-5 with TRBJ1-1; the D is unclear. The germline CDR1 and CDR2 sequences are MNHEY and SVGAGI. Trimming took off 2 bases at V and 7 bases at J, with 14 bases between the two ends. The CDR3 extends over 14 amino acids. Here the CDR3 DNA reads TGTGCCAGCAGTTACCGCGGCGGGCAGTATGAAGCTTTCTTT. Translation: CASSYRGGQYEAFF.

The gene calls are TRBV29-1 and TRBJ1-5, with 8 bases aligning to TRBD1. Germline loops: CDR1 SQVTM, CDR2 ANQGSEA. With V trimmed by 6 bases and J by 5 bases, 9 bases remained unmatched. The CDR3 spans 14 residues. The CDR3 loop is CSVTSGGADQPQHF. The CDR3 coding sequence is TGCAGCGTGACCTCAGGGGGCGCCGATCAGCCCCAGCATTTT.

The J gene is TRBJ1-3, the V gene TRBV6-5; TRBD1 matches at 7 bases. Trimming at V came to 6 bases and at J to 2 bases, leaving 7 bases not matched to a gene. This CDR3 contains 15 residues. The germline CDR1 and CDR2 sequences are MNHEY and SVGAGI. The CDR3 DNA follows: TGTGCCAGCAGGGTTGACAGGGAGACTGGAAACACCATATATTTT. It translates to CASRVDRETGNTIYF.

J is TRBJ1-2 and V is TRBV28; TRBD1 agrees at 9 bases. J lost 4 bases, V lost 6 bases, and 9 bases had no gene match. The V gene's germline CDR1 is MDHEN and CDR2 SYDVKM. This CDR3 has 15 amino acids. This CDR3 reads CASRDDRGGFYGYTF. CDR3 sequence (DNA): TGTGCCAGCAGGGATGACAGGGGGGGTTTCTATGGCTACACCTTC.

This chain uses TRBV5-4 with TRBJ2-2; D assignment may be TRBD1 or TRBD2 (5 bases each). The CDR3 sequence is 14 residues long. V was clipped by 0 bases and J by 5 bases, with 8 bases between them. CDR1 SGHNT and CDR2 YYREEE come from the germline V gene (reference sequence). The CDR3 nucleotides are TGTGCCAGCAGCTTGGTCAGGGAGACCGGGGAGCTGTTTTTT. The encoded protein is CASSLVRETGELFF.

This chain uses TRBV18 with TRBJ2-7; TRBD1 aligns across 9 bases. Germline loops: CDR1 KGHSH, CDR2 LQKENI. J gave up 5 bases and V 1 base, and 6 bases lay outside the gene matches. The CDR3 covers 15 residues. The CDR3 DNA sequence: TGTGCCAGCTCACCACTCACAGGGGGCGAAAACGAGCAGTACTTC. Protein product: CASSPLTGGENEQYF.

This clone was recorded once. The chain joins TRBV5-1 to TRBJ1-2, with D uncertain. Trimming pared 4 bases from V and 0 bases from J, leaving 10 bases between. The V gene's germline CDR1 is SGHRS and CDR2 YFSETQ. This CDR3 spans 14 amino acids. This CDR3 reads CASSPLEANYGYTF. CDR3 coding DNA: TGCGCCAGCAGCCCCCTTGAGGCTAACTATGGCTACACCTTC.

The chain links TRBV7-9 to TRBJ2-2, with TRBD2 as a possible D gene (6 bases). The V and J ends lost 3 bases and 1 base respectively, with 6 bases between them. CDR1 is SEHNR and CDR2 is FQNEAQ in the germline V gene (reference sequence). The CDR3 extends over 14 amino acids. The CDR3 here is CASSLGLNTGELFF. The CDR3 DNA follows: TGTGCCAGCAGCTTGGGACTGAACACCGGGGAGCTGTTTTTT.

The rearrangement uses TRBV7-3 and TRBJ2-7; a weak D match, TRBD1 (5 bases). The germline V gene encodes CDR1 SGHTA and CDR2 FQGTGA. Trimming removed 4 bases at V and 7 bases at J, with 14 bases between. The CDR3 runs to 13 residues. Here the CDR3 DNA reads TGTGCCAGCAGCTCAGACAGCTTCTCTGAGCAGTACTTC. This translates into CASSSDSFSEQYF.

This clone was recorded once. The rearrangement joins TRBV5-1 to TRBJ2-1, with TRBD1 identical over 8 bases. J was trimmed by 7 bases and V by 2 bases; bases with no gene match: 8. This CDR3 region has 15 residues. Germline CDR1 is SGHRS and CDR2 is YFSETQ. The DNA for the CDR3 is TGCGCCAGCAGCTTCCGACAGGGGTCTATGAATGAGCAGTTCTTC. It translates to CASSFRQGSMNEQFF.

The J gene is TRBJ2-6, the V gene TRBV6-5; TRBD2 might be the D (7 bases). Germline CDR1 MNHEY, CDR2 SVGAGI. The V gene lost 6 bases and the J gene lost 4 bases, with 10 bases spanning the gap. This CDR3 is 14 amino acids long. The CDR3 here is CASSGGPGANVLTF. The DNA for the CDR3 is TGTGCCAGCAGCGGGGGGCCGGGGGCCAACGTCCTGACTTTC.

This clone was counted a single time. J is TRBJ2-7 and V is TRBV5-6; tentatively, D is TRBD2 (5 bases). This CDR3 is built from 14 residues. In germline, CDR1 is SGHDT, CDR2 YYEEEE. V was clipped by 1 base and J by 3 bases, with 11 bases between them. The CDR3 sequence: CASSLKRIIYEQYF. As DNA, the CDR3 is TGTGCCAGCAGCTTGAAGCGGATCATCTACGAGCAGTACTTC. Full variable domain (remainder filled in from reference TRBV5-6 and TRBJ2-7): DAGVTQSPTHLIKTRGQQVTLRCSPKSGHDTVSWYQQALGQGPQFIFQYYEEEERQRGNFPDRFSGHQFPNYSSELNVNALLLGDSALYLCASSLKRIIYEQYFGPGTRLTVT.

As regards this clone: Compared with germline, one end of the junction differs, possibly owing to a read error. The chain combines TRBV6-1 with TRBJ2-6, with D uncertain. The germline gives CDR1 MNHNS, CDR2 SASEGT. This CDR3 comprises 16 residues. The chain's CDR3 is CAGSEAPKSGANVLTF. CDR3 bases: TGTGCCGGCAGTGAAGCACCCAAGTCTGGGGCCAACGTCCTGACTTTC.

The V call is TRBV18, the J call TRBJ2-2; the D is unclear. This CDR3 is 16 amino acids long. Germline values: CDR1 KGHSH, CDR2 LQKENI. Trimming shortened V by 3 bases and J by 1 base, and 12 bases separated the two germline ends. In DNA form, the CDR3 reads TGTGCCAGCTCACCGCTTAGCTTGGGGAACACCGGGGAGCTGTTTTTT. Amino acids: CASSPLSLGNTGELFF. The full variable domain, in which reference TRBV18 and TRBJ2-2 provide the parts outside the CDR3, is NAGVMQNPRHLVRRRGQEARLRCSPMKGHSHVYWYRQLPEEGLKFMVYLQKENIIDESGMPKERFSAEFPKEGPSILRIQQVVRGDSAAYFCASSPLSLGNTGELFFGEGSRLTVL.

This clone was recorded only once. The chain employs TRBV2 and TRBJ1-1; D uncertain. This CDR3 comprises 13 residues. The ends were cut back, 5 bases at V and 11 bases at J, with 18 bases in the middle. Germline V gene data show CDR1 as SNHLY and CDR2 as FYNNEI. As DNA, the CDR3 is TGTGCCAGCAGTCCCCGGGCCTCTGGGGAGGCTTTCTTT. It yields the protein CASSPRASGEAFF. The full variable domain, its missing parts supplied by reference TRBV2 and TRBJ1-1, is EPEVTQTPSHQVTQMGQEVILRCVPISNHLYFYWYRQILGQKVEFLVSFYNNEISEKSEIFDDQFSVERPDGSNFTLKIRSTKLEDSAMYFCASSPRASGEAFFGQGTRLTVV.

The chain has TRBV27 and TRBJ2-7, with D possibly being TRBD2 (5 bases). The CDR3 is 14 residues long. In germline, CDR1 is MNHEY, CDR2 SMNVEV (reference sequence). The V end lost 3 bases, the J end lost 2 bases, and 11 bases lay between the germline ends. CDR3 sequence (DNA): TGTGCCAGCAGTTTCGGGTGGGAGACCTACGAGCAGTACGTC. It yields the protein CASSFGWETYEQYV.

This sequence joins TRBV12-5 and TRBJ1-3; no firm D call. Germline loops: CDR1 LGHNT, CDR2 FRNRAP. Trimming took 1 base from V and 4 from J, leaving 11 bases between them. The CDR3 spans 15 residues. The CDR3 loop reads CASGLDGGAGNTIYF. CDR3 coding DNA: TGTGCTAGTGGTTTGGACGGCGGCGCGGGAAACACCATATATTTT.

This clone has only one observation. CDR3 sequence: CATSRGASISPVSSYNSPLHF. The CDR3 nucleotides are TGTGCCACCAGCAGAGGCGCCTCGATCTCCCCGGTCAGCTCCTATAATTCACCCCTCCACTTT. J is TRBJ1-6 and V is TRBV15, with D unclear. V was shortened by 1 base and J by 0 bases, with 22 bases between the two germline ends. CDR1 is LNHNV, CDR2 YYDKDF, per germline (reference sequence). The CDR3 sequence is 21 residues long.

This chain links TRBV2 with TRBJ1-3, with a weak D call TRBD1 (6 bases). Germline V CDR1 and CDR2: SNHLY, FYNNEI. V was cut by 5 bases and J by 3 bases, with 20 bases left in between. This CDR3 is 17 amino acids long. CDR3 sequence reads: CASSTSSRGRFGNTIYF. The CDR3 bases are TGTGCCAGCAGTACTTCAAGCAGGGGCCGCTTTGGAAACACCATATATTTT.

V gene TRBV2 combines with J gene TRBJ1-1; D is uncertain. This CDR3 spans 11 amino acids. Germline CDR1 and CDR2: SNHLY and FYNNEI. V was trimmed by 11 bases and J by 8 bases, leaving 15 bases between them. The CDR3 spells CAGGVRGEAFF. The CDR3 coding sequence is TGTGCCGGAGGAGTTCGTGGGGAAGCTTTCTTT.

V usage is TRBV28 and J usage is TRBJ1-5, with no clear D. Looked up from germline, CDR1 is MDHEN and CDR2 is SYDVKM. The CDR3 spans 15 residues. Deletions cut 6 bases from V and 3 bases from J, with 15 bases between. The CDR3 coding sequence is TGTGCCAGCAGGCTGTGGAGGGCGTCCAATCAGCCCCAGCATTTT. It yields the protein CASRLWRASNQPQHF.